This TCR beta chain was identified during a study of T cell responses to AZD1222 COVID-19 vaccine. Study findings and constraints: An increase in Spike-specific TCR breadth and depth was observed after two AZD1222 doses. Close to half of spike-specific TCRs reportedly recognize unmutated variant regions.

A note on this clone: Its antigen is unknown.

Sequencing used immunoSEQ multiplex PCR; TCRdb keeps in-frame clones, though not all of them. The sample has 140,000 to 150,000 clones, more than 70% seen once. Germline-derived CDR1 and CDR2 are SGHTA and FQGNSA. The CDR3 length is 16 residues. Trimming at V came to 1 base and at J to 2 bases, leaving 2 bases not matched to a gene. The origin of this receptor is an adult in good health. The material sequenced was peripheral blood, taken on day 0 of AZD1222 vaccination. The chain couples TRBV7-2 to TRBJ2-2; 9 nucleotides line up with TRBD2. DNA of the CDR3: TGTGCCAGCAGCTTAGAACTAGCGGGCAACACCGGGGAGCTGTTTTTT. Amino acid sequence: CASSLELAGNTGELFF.